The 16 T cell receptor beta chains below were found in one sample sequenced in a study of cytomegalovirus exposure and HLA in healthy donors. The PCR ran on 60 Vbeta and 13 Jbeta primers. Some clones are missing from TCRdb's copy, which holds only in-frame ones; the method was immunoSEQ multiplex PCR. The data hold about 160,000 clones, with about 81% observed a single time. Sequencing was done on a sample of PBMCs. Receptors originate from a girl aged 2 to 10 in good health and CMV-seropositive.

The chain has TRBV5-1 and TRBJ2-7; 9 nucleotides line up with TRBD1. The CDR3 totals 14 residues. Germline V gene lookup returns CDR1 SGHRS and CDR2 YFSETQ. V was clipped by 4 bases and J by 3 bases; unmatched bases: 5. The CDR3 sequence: CASSTGTGYYEQYF. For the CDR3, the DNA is TGCGCCAGCAGCACCGGGACAGGGTACTACGAGCAGTACTTC. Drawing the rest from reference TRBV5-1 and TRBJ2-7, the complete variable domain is KAGVTQTPRYLIKTRGQQVTLSCSPISGHRSVSWYQQTPGQGLQFLFEYFSETQRNKGNFPGRFSGRQFSNSRSEMNVSTLELGDSALYLCASSTGTGYYEQYFGPGTRLTVT.

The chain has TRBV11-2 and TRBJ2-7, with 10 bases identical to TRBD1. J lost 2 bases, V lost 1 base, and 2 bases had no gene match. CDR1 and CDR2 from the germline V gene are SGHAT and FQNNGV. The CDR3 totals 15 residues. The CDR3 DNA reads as TGTGCCAGCAGCTTAGCCGGGACAGGGGCCTACGAGCAGTACTTC. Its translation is CASSLAGTGAYEQYF.

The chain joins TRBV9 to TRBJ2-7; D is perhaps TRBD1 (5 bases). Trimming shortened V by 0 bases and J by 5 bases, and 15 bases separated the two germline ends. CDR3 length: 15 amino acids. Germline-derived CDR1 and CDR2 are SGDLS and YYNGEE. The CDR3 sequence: CASSVGPEGVNEQYF. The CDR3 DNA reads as TGTGCCAGCAGCGTAGGTCCGGAAGGGGTGAACGAGCAGTACTTC.

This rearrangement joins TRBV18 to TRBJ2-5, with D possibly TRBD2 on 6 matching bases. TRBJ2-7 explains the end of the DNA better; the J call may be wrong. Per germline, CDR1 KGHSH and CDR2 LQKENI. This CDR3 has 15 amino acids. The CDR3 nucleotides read TGTGCCAGCTCACTGGGGACTCCTAGCTCCTACGAGCAGTACTTC. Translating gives CASSLGTPSSYEQYF.

Here the CDR3 DNA reads TGTGCCAGCACCTACAAACCAGGACAGTTCAATGAGCAGTTCTTC. Encoded protein: CASTYKPGQFNEQFF. This chain joins TRBV11-1 and TRBJ2-1; D might be TRBD1 (6 bases). This CDR3 is 15 amino acids long. V was cut by 7 bases and J by 6 bases, with 19 bases left in between. Germline V gene data show CDR1 as SGHAT and CDR2 as FQDESV (reference sequence).

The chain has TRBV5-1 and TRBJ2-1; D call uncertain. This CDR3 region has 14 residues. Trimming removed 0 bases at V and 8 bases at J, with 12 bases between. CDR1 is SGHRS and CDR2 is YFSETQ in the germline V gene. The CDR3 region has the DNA TGCGCCAGCAGCTTGGAACGGAGATTCGATGAGCAGTTCTTC. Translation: CASSLERRFDEQFF. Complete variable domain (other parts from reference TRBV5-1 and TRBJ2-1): KAGVTQTPRYLIKTRGQQVTLSCSPISGHRSVSWYQQTPGQGLQFLFEYFSETQRNKGNFPGRFSGRQFSNSRSEMNVSTLELGDSALYLCASSLERRFDEQFFGPGTRLTVL.

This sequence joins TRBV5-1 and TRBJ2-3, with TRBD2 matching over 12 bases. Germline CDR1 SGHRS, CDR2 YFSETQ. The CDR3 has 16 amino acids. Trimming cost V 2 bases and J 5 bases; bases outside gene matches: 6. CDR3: CASSFLAGGPGDTQYF. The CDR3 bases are TGCGCCAGCAGCTTCCTAGCGGGAGGGCCGGGAGATACGCAGTATTTT.

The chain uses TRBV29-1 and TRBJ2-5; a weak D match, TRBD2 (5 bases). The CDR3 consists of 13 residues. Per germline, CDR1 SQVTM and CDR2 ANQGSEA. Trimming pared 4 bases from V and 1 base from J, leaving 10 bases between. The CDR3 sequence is CSVGLAPQETQYF. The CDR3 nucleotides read TGCAGCGTTGGGCTAGCACCCCAAGAGACCCAGTACTTC.

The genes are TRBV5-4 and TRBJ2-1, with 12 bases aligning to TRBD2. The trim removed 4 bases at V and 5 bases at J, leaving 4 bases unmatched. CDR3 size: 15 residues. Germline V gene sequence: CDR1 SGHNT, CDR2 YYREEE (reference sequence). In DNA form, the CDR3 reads TGTGCCAGCAGCGCCACTAGCGGGAGGAACAATGAGCAGTTCTTC. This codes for CASSATSGRNNEQFF.

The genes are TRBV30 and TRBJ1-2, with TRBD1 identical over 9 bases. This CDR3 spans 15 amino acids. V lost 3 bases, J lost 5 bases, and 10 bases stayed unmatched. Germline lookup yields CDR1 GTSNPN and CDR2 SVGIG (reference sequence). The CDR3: CAWRGPDRGQYGYTF. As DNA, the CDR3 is TGTGCCTGGAGAGGGCCGGACAGGGGTCAATATGGCTACACCTTC. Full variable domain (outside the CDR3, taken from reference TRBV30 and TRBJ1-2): SQTIHQWPATLVQPVGSPLSLECTVEGTSNPNLYWYRQAAGRGLQLLFYSVGIGQISSEVPQNLSASRPQDRQFILSSKKLLLSDSGFYLCAWRGPDRGQYGYTFGSGTRLTVV.

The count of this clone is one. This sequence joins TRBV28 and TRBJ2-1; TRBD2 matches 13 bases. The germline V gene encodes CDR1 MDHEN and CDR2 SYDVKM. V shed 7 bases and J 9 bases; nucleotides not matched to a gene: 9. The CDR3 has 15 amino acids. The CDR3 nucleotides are TGTGCCAGCACCAGAGGACTAGCGGGAGCTGCTGAGCAGTTCTTC. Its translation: CASTRGLAGAAEQFF.

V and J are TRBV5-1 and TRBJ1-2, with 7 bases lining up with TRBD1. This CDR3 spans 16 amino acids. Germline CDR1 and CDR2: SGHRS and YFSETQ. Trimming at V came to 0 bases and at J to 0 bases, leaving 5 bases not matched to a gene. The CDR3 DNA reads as TGCGCCAGCAGCTTGGTCGGGACAGTAGCTAACTATGGCTACACCTTC. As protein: CASSLVGTVANYGYTF. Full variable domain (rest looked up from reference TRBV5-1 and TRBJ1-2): KAGVTQTPRYLIKTRGQQVTLSCSPISGHRSVSWYQQTPGQGLQFLFEYFSETQRNKGNFPGRFSGRQFSNSRSEMNVSTLELGDSALYLCASSLVGTVANYGYTFGSGTRLTVV.

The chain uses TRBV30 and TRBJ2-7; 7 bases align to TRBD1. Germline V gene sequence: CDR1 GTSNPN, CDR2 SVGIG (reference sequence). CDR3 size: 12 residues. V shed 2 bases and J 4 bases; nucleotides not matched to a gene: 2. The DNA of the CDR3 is TGTGCCTGGAGTAGGGGGCAATACGAGCAGTACTTC. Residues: CAWSRGQYEQYF.

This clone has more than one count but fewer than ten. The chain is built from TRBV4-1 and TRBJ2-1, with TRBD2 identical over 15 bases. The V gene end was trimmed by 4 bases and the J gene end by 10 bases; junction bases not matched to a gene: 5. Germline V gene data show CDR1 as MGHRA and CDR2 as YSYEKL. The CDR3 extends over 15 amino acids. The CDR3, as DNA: TGCGCCAGCAGCCGGACTAGCGGGAGGGCTGGAGAGCAGTTCTTC. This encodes CASSRTSGRAGEQFF.

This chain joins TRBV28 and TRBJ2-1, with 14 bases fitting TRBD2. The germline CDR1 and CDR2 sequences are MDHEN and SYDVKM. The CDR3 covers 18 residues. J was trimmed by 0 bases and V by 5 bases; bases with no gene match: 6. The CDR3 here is CASSPLGTSGGSYNEQFF. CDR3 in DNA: TGTGCCAGCAGTCCACTTGGGACTAGCGGGGGCTCCTACAATGAGCAGTTCTTC.

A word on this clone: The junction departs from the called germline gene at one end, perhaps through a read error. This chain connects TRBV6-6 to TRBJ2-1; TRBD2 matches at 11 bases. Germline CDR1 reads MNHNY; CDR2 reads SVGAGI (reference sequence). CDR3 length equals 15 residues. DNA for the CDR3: TGTGCCAGCAGCTACTCGACTAGCGGGAAGGATGAGCAGTTCTTC. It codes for CASSYSTSGKDEQFF.